Presented here are 31 T cell receptor beta chains from one specimen sequenced in a study of cytomegalovirus exposure and HLA in healthy donors. Sequencing was performed with immunoSEQ multiplex PCR; in TCRdb, only in-frame clones are kept and a portion is missing. The table shows about 170,000 clones, with around 92% occurring only once. Sequenced material: PBMCs. The receptors originated from a man between 18 and 35 years old in good health and CMV-seropositive.

The chain couples TRBV6-1 to TRBJ2-1; 11 bases agree with TRBD2. The junction had 10 bases not matched to a gene; V was cut back by 6 bases and J by 15 bases. Germline CDR1 is MNHNS and CDR2 is SASEGT. CDR3 length: 13 residues. The CDR3 coding sequence is TGTGCCAGCAGACTTACTAGCGGGAGTTCGTCGTTCTTC. This gives the protein CASRLTSGSSSFF.

The CDR3 spells CASSNRQGTYMNTEAFF. For the CDR3, the DNA is TGTGCCAGCAGCAATCGACAGGGGACATACATGAACACTGAAGCTTTCTTT. The J gene is TRBJ1-1, the V gene TRBV21-1; no DNA check was done on the table's D call, TRBD1. TRBV21-1 is a listed pseudogene. This CDR3 contains 17 residues.

The V and J genes are TRBV5-6 and TRBJ2-5, with 8 bases that match TRBD1. Looked up from germline, CDR1 is SGHDT and CDR2 is YYEEEE. The CDR3 sequence is 14 residues long. V was clipped by 0 bases and J by 5 bases; unmatched bases: 3. CDR3 loop: CASSLGTGHETQYF. Here the CDR3 DNA reads TGTGCCAGCAGCTTGGGGACAGGGCACGAGACCCAGTACTTC.

The V call is TRBV7-3, the J call TRBJ2-1, with D unclear. There are 13 residues in the CDR3. Per the germline V gene, CDR1 is SGHTA and CDR2 is FQGTGA. V lost 2 bases to trimming and J lost 3 bases, with 5 bases between them. This CDR3 is CASSLEVYNEQFF. In DNA form, the CDR3 reads TGTGCCAGCAGCTTAGAGGTCTACAATGAGCAGTTCTTC.

The chain links TRBV5-4 to TRBJ2-7; no clear D. Trimming left V 3 bases short and J 6 bases short, with 10 bases between. The germline V gene encodes CDR1 SGHNT and CDR2 YYREEE (reference sequence). CDR3 length: 12 amino acids. Here the CDR3 DNA reads TGTGCCAGCAGCTCCGATGGCTTCGAGCAGTACTTC. Translation gives CASSSDGFEQYF.

The CDR3 DNA follows: TGTGCCAGCAGCCTCACGGGACAGGGGTTAACCGGGGAGCTGTTTTTT. Amino acids: CASSLTGQGLTGELFF. The rearrangement uses TRBV7-6 and TRBJ2-2; 10 bases map to TRBD1. CDR3 length: 16 amino acids. Germline lookup yields CDR1 SGHVS and CDR2 FNYEAQ. With V trimmed by 5 bases and J by 5 bases, 8 bases remained unmatched.

This rearrangement joins TRBV29-1 to TRBJ1-2; the D gene is possibly TRBD1 (5 bases). V lost 3 bases to trimming and J lost 3 bases, with 11 bases between them. Germline CDR1 SQVTM, CDR2 ANQGSEA. CDR3 length: 13 residues. CDR3 sequence: CSVDRVRDYGYTF. The DNA for the CDR3 is TGCAGCGTTGACAGGGTACGCGACTATGGCTACACCTTC.

This sequence joins TRBV11-1 and TRBJ1-3; D gene ambiguous. Germline loops: CDR1 SGHAT, CDR2 FQDESV (reference sequence). Trimming took 3 bases from V and 4 from J, leaving 7 bases between them. CDR3 length equals 13 residues. The CDR3 region is CASSFARGNTIYF. The CDR3 DNA follows: TGTGCCAGCAGCTTCGCCAGAGGAAACACCATATATTTT.

This clone was picked up one time. V is TRBV9 and J is TRBJ1-5; tentative D call: TRBD1 (5 bases). The CDR3 covers 17 residues. Trimming pared 0 bases from V and 0 bases from J, leaving 13 bases between. Germline lookup yields CDR1 SGDLS and CDR2 YYNGEE. The CDR3 spells CASSVGPAGTSNQPQHF. The CDR3 nucleotides read TGTGCCAGCAGCGTAGGTCCCGCGGGGACTAGCAATCAGCCCCAGCATTTT.

This chain connects TRBV18 to TRBJ2-1; D possibly corresponds to TRBD1 (6 bases). Looked up from germline, CDR1 is KGHSH and CDR2 is LQKENI. The length of the CDR3 is 15 residues. V was shortened by 6 bases and J by 4 bases, with 16 bases between the two germline ends. The CDR3 sequence is CASSQPGTSYNEQFF. The CDR3 region has the DNA TGTGCCAGCTCTCAGCCCGGGACAAGTTACAATGAGCAGTTCTTC.

The chain uses TRBV7-9 and TRBJ2-1; 7 nucleotides agree with TRBD2. Germline loops: CDR1 SEHNR, CDR2 FQNEAQ (reference sequence). This CDR3 region has 14 residues. Germline trimming cut 0 bases from V and 9 bases from J; bases unmatched to any gene: 5. CDR3 sequence: CASSLAGGPTEQFF. In DNA form, the CDR3 reads TGTGCCAGCAGCTTAGCGGGAGGGCCCACTGAGCAGTTCTTC.

This chain uses TRBV2 with TRBJ2-7; 11 bases agree with TRBD2. The length of the CDR3 is 14 residues. The J segment lost 4 bases and the V segment lost 6 bases, leaving 5 bases of the junction unmatched. The germline gives CDR1 SNHLY, CDR2 FYNNEI. Here the CDR3 reads CASRVLAGVYEQYF. The CDR3 DNA reads TGTGCCAGCAGAGTACTAGCGGGAGTTTACGAGCAGTACTTC.

The chain couples TRBV9 to TRBJ2-7; 10 bases line up with TRBD2. The germline CDR1 and CDR2 sequences are SGDLS and YYNGEE. The V and J ends lost 0 bases and 4 bases, in that order; junction bases with no gene match: 4. This CDR3 contains 15 residues. CDR3 coding DNA: TGTGCCAGCAGCGTAGATGGTAGCGGGGGGTACGAGCAGTACTTC. This codes for CASSVDGSGGYEQYF.

This chain connects TRBV4-1 to TRBJ2-3; the match to TRBD1 covers 9 bases. This CDR3 has 16 residues. Germline loops: CDR1 MGHRA, CDR2 YSYEKL. The V gene end was trimmed by 3 bases and the J gene end by 1 base; junction bases not matched to a gene: 5. CDR3 DNA sequence: TGCGCCAGCAGCCATACCCGGACAGGGGGCACAGATACGCAGTATTTT. As protein: CASSHTRTGGTDTQYF.

The CDR3 DNA is TGCGCCAGCACTTCGGGGGATTCGATAGCGGGAGGGTATGGTGAGCAGTTCTTC. This translates into CASTSGDSIAGGYGEQFF. The gene calls are TRBV5-1 and TRBJ2-1; 11 nucleotides agree with TRBD2. This CDR3 region has 18 residues. J was trimmed by 9 bases and V by 6 bases; bases with no gene match: 20. The germline gives CDR1 SGHRS, CDR2 YFSETQ.

The sample holds one count of this clone. A junction end diverges from the germline sequence, so it may reflect a read error. This chain joins TRBV7-7 and TRBJ2-1; 13 bases agree with TRBD2. This CDR3 has 15 residues. CDR1 SSHAT and CDR2 FNYEAQ come from the germline V gene (reference sequence). This chain's CDR3 is CASSLTSGGYNEQFF. The CDR3 DNA follows: TGTGCTAGCAGCTTGACTAGCGGGGGGTACAATGAGCAGTTCTTC.

The chain combines TRBV12-5 with TRBJ2-5; TRBD2 aligns across 7 bases. From germline, CDR1 is LGHNT and CDR2 FRNRAP. The CDR3 has 12 residues. J gave up 10 bases and V 0 bases, and 2 bases lay outside the gene matches. CDR3 DNA: TGTGCTAGTGGTTTGGTACGCGGGGGCCAGTACTTC. Its translation is CASGLVRGGQYF.

The chain recombines TRBV19 with TRBJ2-7, with a tentative D call TRBD2 (6 bases). CDR1 LNHDA and CDR2 SQIVND come from the germline V gene (reference sequence). The CDR3 runs to 15 residues. V lost 0 bases and J lost 0, with 9 bases in between. CDR3 coding DNA: TGTGCCAGTAGTATAGAAGCGGGTAGCTCCTACGAGCAGTACTTC. It is translated as CASSIEAGSSYEQYF.

The chain combines TRBV4-1 with TRBJ1-4; 9 bases are shared with TRBD1. V shed 4 bases, J shed 0 bases, and the junction held 12 bases outside the gene matches. This CDR3 has 19 amino acids. Germline V gives CDR1 MGHRA, CDR2 YSYEKL. DNA of the CDR3: TGCGCCAGCAGCCGAAGAGGGACAGGGAGTCCGGCAACTAATGAAAAACTGTTTTTT. It yields the protein CASSRRGTGSPATNEKLFF.

V and J are TRBV6-1 and TRBJ1-2, with TRBD1 identical over 9 bases. Trimming cost V 10 bases and J 4 bases; bases outside gene matches: 13. CDR3 size: 15 residues. From germline, CDR1 is MNHNS and CDR2 SASEGT. The CDR3 loop is CAIRNTGTGFYGYTF. Written as DNA, the CDR3 is TGTGCCATCCGAAACACCGGGACAGGGTTCTATGGCTACACCTTC.

The V and J genes are TRBV5-4 and TRBJ2-5; 12 bases align to TRBD2. Germline V gene data show CDR1 as SGHNT and CDR2 as YYREEE (reference sequence). The CDR3 runs 16 residues. J lost 2 bases, V lost 0 bases, and 2 bases had no gene match. In DNA, the CDR3 is TGTGCCAGCAGCTTGGGTGGGACTAGCGGGCAAGAGACCCAGTACTTC. This sequence encodes CASSLGGTSGQETQYF.

The V call is TRBV2, the J call TRBJ1-2, with TRBD1 matching over 10 bases. Germline V gives CDR1 SNHLY, CDR2 FYNNEI. V lost 5 bases, J lost 8 bases, and 11 bases stayed unmatched. The CDR3 extends over 15 amino acids. The CDR3 bases are TGTGCCAGCAGTCCTACGGGACAGGGGAGAGGGGGCTACACCTTC. Its protein is CASSPTGQGRGGYTF.

Only one count was recorded for this clone. J is TRBJ2-7 and V is TRBV9; TRBD1 aligns across 11 bases. Germline CDR1 and CDR2: SGDLS and YYNGEE. J was trimmed by 5 bases and V by 3 bases; bases with no gene match: 7. This CDR3 has 15 residues. Written as DNA, the CDR3 is TGTGCCAGCAGCGCAGGAGGACAGGGGGCCCACGAGCAGTACTTC. As protein: CASSAGGQGAHEQYF.

This clone was observed a single time. The chain links TRBV28 to TRBJ1-2; 8 bases are shared with TRBD1. Looked up from germline, CDR1 is MDHEN and CDR2 is SYDVKM. J was trimmed by 8 bases and V by 8 bases; bases with no gene match: 7. The CDR3 sequence is 12 residues long. This chain's CDR3 is CASGDRGGGYTF. The CDR3 DNA is TGTGCCAGCGGTGACAGGGGAGGCGGCTACACCTTC.

The table lists this clone with a count of one. The chain carries TRBV5-4 and TRBJ2-1, with D possibly matching TRBD2 (5 bases). CDR1 SGHNT and CDR2 YYREEE come from the germline V gene (reference sequence). CDR3 size: 16 residues. V lost 3 bases to trimming and J lost 6 bases, with 19 bases between them. The CDR3 loop reads CASSSVAVEGSNEQFF. CDR3 nucleotide sequence: TGTGCCAGCAGCTCCGTAGCAGTTGAAGGGAGCAATGAGCAGTTCTTC.

V and J are TRBV9 and TRBJ2-7; TRBD1 aligns across 7 bases. CDR1 is SGDLS, CDR2 YYNGEE, per germline. There are 14 residues in the CDR3. V dropped 0 bases and J dropped 5; count of bases not matched to a gene: 5. CDR3 sequence (DNA): TGTGCCAGCAGCGTAGACAGGGGAATCAACGAGCAGTACTTC. Protein: CASSVDRGINEQYF.

This clone was seen a few times. The chain recombines TRBV27 with TRBJ2-7; 8 bases line up with TRBD1. J was trimmed by 0 bases and V by 4 bases; bases with no gene match: 5. This CDR3 spans 15 amino acids. The V gene's germline CDR1 is MNHEY and CDR2 SMNVEV (reference sequence). The DNA for the CDR3 is TGTGCCAGCAGTTGGACAGGGACGAGCTCCTACGAGCAGTACTTC. Translation: CASSWTGTSSYEQYF.

This clone occurred once. This chain links TRBV6-1 with TRBJ2-3; D is unclear. This CDR3 has 14 amino acids. Germline V gene lookup returns CDR1 MNHNS and CDR2 SASEGT. Between the trimmed V and J ends, which lost 1 base and 3 bases, there was a span of 8 bases. CDR3 nucleotides: TGTGCCAGCAGTGAAGGGGCAGGTACAGATACGCAGTATTTT. Protein sequence: CASSEGAGTDTQYF.

The table lists this clone with a count of one. The chain uses TRBV28 and TRBJ2-3, with D possibly TRBD2 on 7 matching bases. This CDR3 is built from 16 residues. Germline-derived CDR1 and CDR2 are MDHEN and SYDVKM. Trimming cost V 6 bases and J 4 bases, with 20 bases left between them. The CDR3, as DNA: TGTGCCAGCAGCCCCAACGGGGGGCTTGGCTCAGATACGCAGTATTTT. Amino acid sequence: CASSPNGGLGSDTQYF.

In this sample, this clone turned up once. J is TRBJ2-7 and V is TRBV7-9; 8 bases are shared with TRBD2. The CDR3 extends over 16 amino acids. The V segment lost 1 base and the J segment 5 bases; nucleotides outside the gene matches: 10. Germline CDR1 SEHNR, CDR2 FQNEAQ (reference sequence). CDR3: CASSLVLVGRANEQYF. For the CDR3, the DNA is TGTGCCAGCAGCTTAGTCCTGGTCGGGAGGGCCAACGAGCAGTACTTC. Supplemented by reference TRBV7-9 and TRBJ2-7, the full variable domain reads DTGVSQNPRHKITKRGQNVTFRCDPISEHNRLYWYRQTLGQGPEFLTYFQNEAQLEKSRLLSDRFSAERPKGSFSTLEIQRTEQGDSAMYLCASSLVLVGRANEQYFGPGTRLTVT.

The chain couples TRBV7-9 to TRBJ2-1; 15 bases match TRBD2. The CDR3 spans 15 residues. V lost 5 bases and J lost 10; bases outside the gene matches: 6. Germline lookup yields CDR1 SEHNR and CDR2 FQNEAQ (reference sequence). CDR3 coding DNA: TGTGCCAGCAGCCCGCGGACTAGCGGGAGGGGAGAGCAGTTCTTC. Translating gives CASSPRTSGRGEQFF.